The 6 T cell receptor beta chains reported below all come from one sample, sequenced in a study of T cell clonality in common variable immunodeficiency. Whole-study results and caveats: Reportedly, TCR beta sequences from common variable immunodeficiency showed fewer deletions and N-nucleotide insertions.

No antigen is known for these receptors. Here immunoSEQ multiplex PCR was the method, and the copy in TCRdb shows in-frame clones only, minus some. Altogether roughly 9,900 clones were found in the sample, and no singletons occur. Sequencing used peripheral blood mononuclear cells. The source of these receptors is a human donor with common variable immunodeficiency.

This clone was seen more than once but under ten times. The CDR3 end is not reached by the read, which stops 3 residues before it; the germline J gene fills it in. This chain connects TRBV18 to TRBJ2-3; D may be TRBD1 (5 bases). CDR1 and CDR2 (germline): KGHSH, LQKENI. V was cut by 4 bases and J by 0 bases, with 11 bases left in between. The CDR3 runs 15 residues. CDR3 sequence: CASSLKQGSTDTQYF. The sequenced part of the CDR3 DNA is TGTGCCAGCTCACTAAAGCAGGGTAGCACAGATACG.

Details on this clone: The CDR3 is cut off 3 residues early in the read; its end comes from the germline J gene. V and J are TRBV7-6 and TRBJ1-2; 7 bases are shared with TRBD1. CDR1 is SGHVS and CDR2 is FNYEAQ in the germline V gene. The CDR3 has 16 amino acids. V shed 5 bases and J 0 bases; nucleotides not matched to a gene: 9. This CDR3 is CASSGGDSLANYGYTF. The covered CDR3 bases are TGTGCCAGCAGCGGCGGGGACAGCCTAGCTAACTATGGC.

This clone has just a few counts. The DNA ends 3 residues before the CDR3 does, and the rest of the CDR3 is filled in from the germline J gene. V and J are TRBV5-6 and TRBJ2-5; 9 nucleotides align to TRBD1. Unmatched junction bases numbered 9, after V lost 4 bases and J lost 5 bases. Germline loops: CDR1 SGHDT, CDR2 YYEEEE. The CDR3 is 15 residues long. The sequenced part of the CDR3 DNA is TGTGCCAGCAGCGCTCAGGGACAGGGTTTGGAGACC. Its translation: CASSAQGQGLET. The complete CDR3 reads CASSAQGQGLETQYF.

This clone was seen a handful of times. The read comes to an end 3 residues before the CDR3 does, leaving the germline J gene to fill in the end. The genes are TRBV19 and TRBJ2-5; 8 positions match TRBD1. The CDR3 is 16 amino acids. In germline, CDR1 is LNHDA, CDR2 SQIVND (reference sequence). The ends lost 4 bases at V and 3 bases at J; junction bases unmatched: 10. CDR3 sequence reads: CASSRTGRYEKETQYF. The sequenced CDR3 bases are TGTGCCAGTAGTAGGACAGGGAGGTACGAAAAAGAGACC.

This clone has just a few counts. The read terminates 3 residues before the CDR3 end, so the remaining end is supplied by the germline J gene. The chain recombines TRBV19 with TRBJ1-1; D is uncertain. Germline V gene data show CDR1 as LNHDA and CDR2 as SQIVND (reference sequence). The CDR3 is 14 residues long. Trimming took off 7 bases at V and 1 base at J, with 13 bases between the two ends. CDR3 bases read: TGTGCCAGTAAGGGCATCCCTTCGAACACTGAA. This encodes CASKGIPSNTE. The full CDR3 is CASKGIPSNTEAFF.

A remark on this clone: The CDR3 end falls 3 residues outside the read, so it is completed with the germline J gene. V gene TRBV6-1 combines with J gene TRBJ2-7; D ambiguous. Trimming took 3 bases from V and 2 from J, leaving 2 bases between them. Germline V gene sequence: CDR1 MNHNS, CDR2 SASEGT. There are 11 residues in the CDR3. The CDR3 bases that were read are TGTGCCAGCAGTGATACCTACGAG. Translating it yields CASSDTYE. The CDR3 in full is CASSDTYEQYF.